Listed here are 26 T cell receptor beta chains from one sample, sequenced in a study of CD8+ T cells in alopecia areata. As for treatment: oral pan-JAK inhibitor, 5-10 mg twice daily. Extraction and reverse transcription of RNA yielded cDNA as the sequencing template. Only in-frame clones appear in the TCRdb table, and some are missing; sequencing was by immunoSEQ multiplex PCR. The sample has under 95,000 clones; more than 65% are singletons. Here the sequenced sample was CD8+ T cells sorted from blood, taken at approximately week 42, from a patient treated with tofacitinib. The receptors shown here come from a human donor with alopecia areata.

The chain carries TRBV7-9 and TRBJ1-5; D is unclear. The V end was cut by 4 bases, the J end by 0 bases, with 7 bases between. Per the germline V gene, CDR1 is SEHNR and CDR2 is FQNEAQ (reference sequence). The CDR3 is 14 residues long. The CDR3 coding sequence is TGTGCCAGCAGCTACGGTGATAGCAATCAGCCCCAGCATTTT. This gives the protein CASSYGDSNQPQHF.

The chain has TRBV13 and TRBJ2-3; D is undetermined. Trimming removed 5 bases from V and 4 bases from J, with 4 bases in between. The CDR3 has 11 residues. The germline V gene has CDR1 PRHDT and CDR2 FYEKMQ (reference sequence). The CDR3 sequence is CASSLPDTQYF. The DNA of the CDR3 is TGTGCCAGCAGCCTCCCAGATACGCAGTATTTT.

V gene TRBV29-1 combines with J gene TRBJ2-7; 12 nucleotides agree with TRBD2. The germline V gene has CDR1 SQVTM and CDR2 ANQGSEA. J lost 6 bases, V lost 3 bases, and 6 bases had no gene match. There are 14 residues in the CDR3. CDR3 nucleotides: TGCAGCGTTGAGCTGACTAGCGGGGGCTCCGAGCAGTACTTC. Translation gives CSVELTSGGSEQYF.

The V gene is TRBV27, the J gene TRBJ2-7; D is perhaps TRBD2 (6 bases). Germline CDR1 and CDR2: MNHEY and SMNVEV (reference sequence). With 6 bases removed from V and 2 bases from J, the gap between germline ends came to 14 bases. This CDR3 is built from 14 residues. CDR3 sequence (DNA): TGTGCCAGCAGCGGGGGACGGGTCACCTACGAGCAGTACTTC. Its translation: CASSGGRVTYEQYF.

The chain employs TRBV29-1 and TRBJ1-2; D not resolved. CDR1 and CDR2 (germline): SQVTM, ANQGSEA. This CDR3 spans 11 amino acids. V was cut by 5 bases and J by 8 bases, with 12 bases left in between. The CDR3, as DNA: TGCAGCGTTTTAGAAACCGGGGGCTACACCTTC. Amino acids: CSVLETGGYTF.

The chain employs TRBV12-5 and TRBJ1-2; D gene unclear. The ends were cut back, 0 bases at V and 6 bases at J, with 14 bases in the middle. There are 15 residues in the CDR3. From germline, CDR1 is LGHNT and CDR2 FRNRAP. The CDR3 loop reads CASGLVPGYRNGYTF. The CDR3 nucleotides are TGTGCTAGTGGTTTGGTACCCGGGTATAGGAATGGCTACACCTTC.

V is TRBV25-1 and J is TRBJ2-3; possibly TRBD1 for D (5 bases). This CDR3 spans 13 amino acids. Germline-derived CDR1 and CDR2 are MGHDK and SYGVNS. Trimming left V 5 bases short and J 6 bases short, with 12 bases between. The CDR3 sequence is CASSIGQGDTQYF. The CDR3 DNA follows: TGTGCCAGCAGTATCGGGCAGGGCGATACGCAGTATTTT.

This clone was seen just once. V and J are TRBV15 and TRBJ2-1; D gene unclear. CDR3 length equals 14 residues. Germline V lookup: CDR1 LNHNV, CDR2 YYDKDF (reference sequence). The V gene lost 1 base and the J gene lost 5 bases, with 9 bases spanning the gap. The CDR3, as DNA: TGTGCCACCAGCAGAGGGGAAAGAGACAATGAGCAGTTCTTC. Translating it yields CATSRGERDNEQFF.

The chain couples TRBV4-1 to TRBJ1-2, with D possibly being TRBD1 (5 bases). The germline V and J ends were trimmed by 2 bases and 6 bases, with 13 bases remaining between them. Germline V gene sequence: CDR1 MGHRA, CDR2 YSYEKL. The length of the CDR3 is 14 residues. CDR3 region: CASSQTAGRHGYTF. In DNA form, the CDR3 reads TGCGCCAGCAGCCAAACGGCAGGGAGGCATGGCTACACCTTC.

This clone was seen a few times. The rearrangement links TRBV5-4 to TRBJ2-1; D may be TRBD2 (6 bases). The CDR3 runs 17 residues. Germline V lookup: CDR1 SGHNT, CDR2 YYREEE (reference sequence). V lost 5 bases to trimming and J lost 5 bases, with 23 bases between them. CDR3 nucleotide sequence: TGTGCCAGCAGGGCTTCAATAACCGCGGGGAGACACAATGAGCAGTTCTTC. Residues: CASRASITAGRHNEQFF.

This clone was seen a few times. J is TRBJ1-1 and V is TRBV6-5; D call uncertain. V was clipped by 6 bases and J by 0 bases, with 14 bases between them. CDR3 length equals 15 residues. Germline CDR1 and CDR2: MNHEY and SVGAGI. The CDR3 reads CASRARTRVNTEAFF. CDR3 DNA: TGTGCCAGCAGGGCCAGAACCCGGGTGAACACTGAAGCTTTCTTT.

The V gene is TRBV29-1, the J gene TRBJ1-1, with D possibly TRBD1 on 6 matching bases. This CDR3 is 13 amino acids long. The germline V gene encodes CDR1 SQVTM and CDR2 ANQGSEA. Trimming removed 6 bases from V and 5 bases from J, with 16 bases in between. CDR3 loop: CSVSTGWDTEAFF. The CDR3 nucleotides read TGCAGCGTATCCACAGGGTGGGATACTGAAGCTTTCTTT.

As for this clone: The same CDR3 is also encoded by other DNA sequences in this sample. The chain couples TRBV14 to TRBJ2-7, with a possible D match to TRBD1 (6 bases). The germline CDR1 and CDR2 sequences are SGHDN and FVKESK. The CDR3 extends over 14 amino acids. V dropped 4 bases and J dropped 2 bases, with 12 bases sitting between them. The CDR3 sequence: CASSLRTATYEQYF. CDR3 nucleotides: TGTGCCAGCAGCCTCCGGACAGCTACCTACGAGCAGTACTTC.

This clone was observed once. The chain uses TRBV19 and TRBJ1-2; D might be TRBD1 (5 bases). Trimming pared 6 bases from V and 4 bases from J, leaving 27 bases between. Germline V gene sequence: CDR1 LNHDA, CDR2 SQIVND (reference sequence). This CDR3 has 18 amino acids. The CDR3 loop is CASSLGDWLGGTSYGYTF. The DNA of the CDR3 is TGTGCCAGTAGCCTCGGGGACTGGTTGGGGGGAACTTCCTATGGCTACACCTTC.

The chain combines TRBV27 with TRBJ1-1; 8 bases fit TRBD1. CDR3 length: 15 amino acids. Germline values: CDR1 MNHEY, CDR2 SMNVEV (reference sequence). V shed 0 bases and J 1 base; nucleotides not matched to a gene: 1. CDR3 residues: CASSLSQGANTEAFF. CDR3 nucleotide sequence: TGTGCCAGCAGTTTATCGCAGGGGGCGAACACTGAAGCTTTCTTT.

The chain carries TRBV29-1 and TRBJ2-2; D is uncertain. The CDR3 runs 12 residues. CDR1 is SQVTM, CDR2 ANQGSEA, per germline. V lost 4 bases and J lost 5, with 8 bases in between. The CDR3 here is CSVVKGTGELFF. The DNA for the CDR3 is TGCAGCGTTGTCAAGGGAACCGGGGAGCTGTTTTTT.

This rearrangement joins TRBV30 to TRBJ2-7, with 7 nucleotides matching TRBD1. The CDR3 contains 12 residues. The junction had 3 bases not matched to a gene; V was cut back by 7 bases and J by 0 bases. Germline V gene lookup returns CDR1 GTSNPN and CDR2 SVGIG (reference sequence). CDR3 sequence reads: CASGQSSYEQYF. DNA of the CDR3: TGTGCCTCGGGACAGAGCTCCTACGAGCAGTACTTC. The full variable domain, its missing parts supplied by reference TRBV30 and TRBJ2-7, is SQTIHQWPATLVQPVGSPLSLECTVEGTSNPNLYWYRQAAGRGLQLLFYSVGIGQISSEVPQNLSASRPQDRQFILSSKKLLLSDSGFYLCASGQSSYEQYFGPGTRLTVT.

CDR3 nucleotides: TGCGCCAGCAGCCATTCAGGGACAGACTATAATTCACCCCTCCACTTT. It is translated as CASSHSGTDYNSPLHF. The rearrangement joins TRBV4-3 to TRBJ1-6; 7 positions agree with TRBD1. Germline V gene data show CDR1 as LGHNA and CDR2 as YSLEER. This CDR3 is built from 16 residues. The V gene end was trimmed by 3 bases and the J gene end by 3 bases; junction bases not matched to a gene: 5.

The chain couples TRBV7-9 to TRBJ1-2; a weak D match, TRBD1 (5 bases). The V and J ends lost 7 bases and 3 bases respectively, with 12 bases between them. CDR1 and CDR2 from the germline V gene are SEHNR and FQNEAQ (reference sequence). The CDR3 spans 13 residues. DNA of the CDR3: TGTGCCAGCACCACATCGGGACACTATGGCTACACCTTC. Encoded protein: CASTTSGHYGYTF.

The chain has TRBV29-1 and TRBJ1-1, with D uncertain. Germline assignment: CDR1 SQVTM and CDR2 ANQGSEA. Trimming stripped 1 base from V and 1 base from J, with 7 bases between. The CDR3 is 13 residues long. The CDR3 is CSVEGAGNTEAFF. The CDR3 DNA sequence: TGCAGCGTTGAAGGGGCGGGGAACACTGAAGCTTTCTTT.

The V and J genes are TRBV9 and TRBJ1-1; D may be TRBD1 (6 bases). Looked up from germline, CDR1 is SGDLS and CDR2 is YYNGEE. The CDR3 totals 14 residues. V was pared by 2 bases and J by 7 bases, with 15 bases between. The CDR3 nucleotides are TGTGCCAGCAGCGTGCAAGGGGGGCCCATTGAAGCTTTCTTT. Its protein is CASSVQGGPIEAFF. The entire variable domain, with the rest obtained from reference TRBV9 and TRBJ1-1, is as follows: DSGVTQTPKHLITATGQRVTLRCSPRSGDLSVYWYQQSLDQGLQFLIQYYNGEERAKGNILERFSAQQFPDLHSELNLSSLELGDSALYFCASSVQGGPIEAFFGQGTRLTVV.

The chain combines TRBV7-2 with TRBJ2-1; D uncertain. The CDR3 loop spans 13 amino acids. V was shortened by 2 bases and J by 7 bases, with 9 bases between the two germline ends. CDR1 and CDR2 (germline): SGHTA, FQGNSA. In nucleotides, the CDR3 is TGTGCCAGCAGCTTAACACCGCGTAATGAGCAGTTCTTC. Translating it yields CASSLTPRNEQFF.

The rearrangement joins TRBV7-9 to TRBJ2-7; no clear D. V was trimmed by 3 bases and J by 3 bases, leaving 3 bases between them. This CDR3 comprises 11 residues. CDR1 and CDR2 from the germline V gene are SEHNR and FQNEAQ (reference sequence). CDR3 DNA: TGTGCCAGCAGCTTTGACTACGAGCAGTACTTC. Translated: CASSFDYEQYF.

CDR3 residues: CSVAGPDYGYTF. The CDR3 bases are TGCAGCGTTGCGGGACCTGACTATGGCTACACCTTC. This chain uses TRBV29-1 with TRBJ1-2, with D perhaps TRBD1 (5 bases). The V end lost 4 bases, the J end lost 3 bases, and 9 bases lay between the germline ends. Per germline, CDR1 SQVTM and CDR2 ANQGSEA. CDR3 length: 12 amino acids.

CDR3: CASSQRTGTGEQFF. The CDR3 DNA follows: TGCGCCAGCAGCCAGCGGACAGGTACTGGGGAGCAGTTCTTC. This chain links TRBV4-1 with TRBJ2-1, with TRBD1 matching 7 bases. This CDR3 is built from 14 residues. The germline gives CDR1 MGHRA, CDR2 YSYEKL. With V trimmed by 3 bases and J by 10 bases, 9 bases remained unmatched.

CDR3 sequence reads: CASSDGVGGEQYF. The DNA for the CDR3 is TGTGCCAGCAGCGATGGGGTAGGGGGCGAGCAGTACTTC. The rearrangement uses TRBV5-5 and TRBJ2-7; D is perhaps TRBD1 (6 bases). CDR1 SGHKS and CDR2 YYEKEE come from the germline V gene (reference sequence). The V and J ends lost 4 bases and 6 bases respectively, with 14 bases between them. The CDR3 runs 13 residues.